The source of this T cell receptor (beta chain) is a study of T cell changes during pregnancy in multiple sclerosis. Assay used: immunoSEQ multiplex PCR; TCRdb lists only in-frame clones, some missing. Of around 100,000 clones detected, around nine tenths appear once; the ten largest clones hold approximately 1.2%. Specimen: peripheral blood, collected in the second trimester of pregnancy. This receptor was identified in a female donor with multiple sclerosis, enrolled in a pregnancy study.

As DNA, the CDR3 is TGTGCCAGCAGCCAGTATCGGGGGTCTGGGGCCAACGTCCTGACTTTC. Translating it yields CASSQYRGSGANVLTF. The chain has TRBV11-2 and TRBJ2-6, with a possible D match to TRBD2 (6 bases). Trimming removed 5 bases from V and 1 base from J, with 12 bases in between. Per germline, CDR1 SGHAT and CDR2 FQNNGV. CDR3 length: 16 amino acids.